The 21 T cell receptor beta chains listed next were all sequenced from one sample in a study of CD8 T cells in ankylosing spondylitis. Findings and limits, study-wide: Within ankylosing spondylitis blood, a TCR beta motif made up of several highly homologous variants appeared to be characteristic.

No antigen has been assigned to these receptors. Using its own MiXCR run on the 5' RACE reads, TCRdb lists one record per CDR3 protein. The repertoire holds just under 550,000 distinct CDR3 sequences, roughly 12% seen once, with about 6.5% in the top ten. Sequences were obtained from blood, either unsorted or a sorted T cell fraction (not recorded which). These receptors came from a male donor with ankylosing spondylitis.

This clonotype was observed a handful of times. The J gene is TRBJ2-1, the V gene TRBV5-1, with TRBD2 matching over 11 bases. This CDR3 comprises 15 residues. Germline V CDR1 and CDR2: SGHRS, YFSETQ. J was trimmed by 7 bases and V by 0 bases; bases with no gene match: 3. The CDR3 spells CASSLVASGRNEQFF. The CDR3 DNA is TGCGCCAGCAGCTTGGTGGCTAGCGGGAGGAATGAGCAGTTCTTC. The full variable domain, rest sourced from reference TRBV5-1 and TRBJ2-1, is KAGVTQTPRYLIKTRGQQVTLSCSPISGHRSVSWYQQTPGQGLQFLFEYFSETQRNKGNFPGRFSGRQFSNSRSEMNVSTLELGDSALYLCASSLVASGRNEQFFGPGTRLTVL.

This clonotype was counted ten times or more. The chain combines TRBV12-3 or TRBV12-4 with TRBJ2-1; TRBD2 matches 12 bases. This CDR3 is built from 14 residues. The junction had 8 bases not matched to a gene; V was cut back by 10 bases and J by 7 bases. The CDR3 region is CAILLTSGSNEQFF. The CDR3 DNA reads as TGTGCCATCCTCTTGACTAGCGGGAGTAATGAGCAGTTCTTC.

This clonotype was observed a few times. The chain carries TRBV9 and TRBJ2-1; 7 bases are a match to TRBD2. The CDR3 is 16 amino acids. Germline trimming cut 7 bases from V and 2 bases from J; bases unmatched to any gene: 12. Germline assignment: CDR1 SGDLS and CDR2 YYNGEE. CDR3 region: CASSRRLAETYNEQFF. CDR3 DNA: TGTGCCAGCTCCAGAAGGCTAGCGGAGACCTACAATGAGCAGTTCTTC.

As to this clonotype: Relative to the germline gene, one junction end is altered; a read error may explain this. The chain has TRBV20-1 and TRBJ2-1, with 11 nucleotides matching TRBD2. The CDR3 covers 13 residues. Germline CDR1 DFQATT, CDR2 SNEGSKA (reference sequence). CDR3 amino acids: CSSSGRTYNEQFF. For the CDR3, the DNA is TGCAGTTCTAGCGGGAGGACGTACAATGAGCAGTTCTTC.

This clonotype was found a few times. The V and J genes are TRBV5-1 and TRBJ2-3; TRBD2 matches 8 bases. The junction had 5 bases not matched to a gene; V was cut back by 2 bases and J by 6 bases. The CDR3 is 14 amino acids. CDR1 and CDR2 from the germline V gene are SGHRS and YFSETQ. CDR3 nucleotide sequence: TGCGCCAGCAGCTTAATACTAGCGGATGATACGCAGTATTTT. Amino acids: CASSLILADDTQYF.

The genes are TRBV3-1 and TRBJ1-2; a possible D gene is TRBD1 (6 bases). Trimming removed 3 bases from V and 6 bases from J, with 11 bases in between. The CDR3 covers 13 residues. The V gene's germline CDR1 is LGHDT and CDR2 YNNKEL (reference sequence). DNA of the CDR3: TGTGCCAGCAGCCACACAGGGTATGATGGCTACACCTTC. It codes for CASSHTGYDGYTF.

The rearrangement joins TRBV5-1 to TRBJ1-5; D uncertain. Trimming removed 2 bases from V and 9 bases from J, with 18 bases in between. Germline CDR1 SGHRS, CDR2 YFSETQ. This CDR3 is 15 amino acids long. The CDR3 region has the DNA TGCGCCAGCAGCTTACGTCCTGGGATTTATCGGCCCCAGCATTTT. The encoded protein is CASSLRPGIYRPQHF. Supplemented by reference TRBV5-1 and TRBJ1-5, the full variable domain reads KAGVTQTPRYLIKTRGQQVTLSCSPISGHRSVSWYQQTPGQGLQFLFEYFSETQRNKGNFPGRFSGRQFSNSRSEMNVSTLELGDSALYLCASSLRPGIYRPQHFGDGTRLSIL.

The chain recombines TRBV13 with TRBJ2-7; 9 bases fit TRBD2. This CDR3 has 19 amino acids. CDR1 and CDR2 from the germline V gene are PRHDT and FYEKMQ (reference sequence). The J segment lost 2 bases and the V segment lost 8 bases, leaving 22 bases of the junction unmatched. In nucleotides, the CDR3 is TGTGCCAGCTGTTTAGGATTCGGTTTTGAGACTAGCGGTCCCTACGAGCAGTACTTC. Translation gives CASCLGFGFETSGPYEQYF.

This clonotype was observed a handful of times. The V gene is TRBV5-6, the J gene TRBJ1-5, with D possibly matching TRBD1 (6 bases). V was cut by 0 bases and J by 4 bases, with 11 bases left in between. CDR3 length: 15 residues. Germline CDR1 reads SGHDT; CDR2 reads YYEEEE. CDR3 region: CASSLVWDKNQPQHF. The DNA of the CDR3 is TGTGCCAGCAGCTTGGTCTGGGACAAAAATCAGCCCCAGCATTTT.

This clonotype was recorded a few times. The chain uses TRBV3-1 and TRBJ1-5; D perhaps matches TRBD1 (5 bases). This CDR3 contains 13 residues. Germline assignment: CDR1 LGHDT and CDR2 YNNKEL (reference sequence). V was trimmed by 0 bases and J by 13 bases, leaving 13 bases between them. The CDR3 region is CASSQDLDSGQHF. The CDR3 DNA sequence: TGTGCCAGCAGCCAAGATCTAGATTCAGGGCAGCATTTT. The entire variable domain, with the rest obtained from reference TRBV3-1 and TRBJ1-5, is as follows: DTAVSQTPKYLVTQMGNDKSIKCEQNLGHDTMYWYKQDSKKFLKIMFSYNNKELIINETVPNRFSPKSPDKAHLNLHINSLELGDSAVYFCASSQDLDSGQHFGDGTRLSIL.

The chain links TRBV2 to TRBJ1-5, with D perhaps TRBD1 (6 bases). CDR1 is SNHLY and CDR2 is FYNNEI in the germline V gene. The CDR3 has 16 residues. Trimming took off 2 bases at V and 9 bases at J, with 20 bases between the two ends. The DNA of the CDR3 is TGTGCCAGCAGTGAATGGGGGGCTGGGATAGGTCTGCCCCAGCATTTT. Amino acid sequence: CASSEWGAGIGLPQHF.

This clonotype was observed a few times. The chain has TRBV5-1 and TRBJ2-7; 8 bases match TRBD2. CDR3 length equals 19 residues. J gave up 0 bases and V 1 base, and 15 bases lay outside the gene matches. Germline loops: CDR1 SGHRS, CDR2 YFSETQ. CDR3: CASSLWASRGGASSYEQYV. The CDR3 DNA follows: TGCGCCAGCAGCTTGTGGGCTTCCCGGGGGGGCGCAAGCTCCTACGAGCAGTACGTC.

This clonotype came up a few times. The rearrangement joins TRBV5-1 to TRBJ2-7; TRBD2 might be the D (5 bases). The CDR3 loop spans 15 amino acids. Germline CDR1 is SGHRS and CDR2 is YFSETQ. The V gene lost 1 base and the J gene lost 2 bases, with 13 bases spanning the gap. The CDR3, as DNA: TGCGCCAGCAGCTTGATTGGCGGAGGTACCTACGAGCAGTACTTC. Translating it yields CASSLIGGGTYEQYF.

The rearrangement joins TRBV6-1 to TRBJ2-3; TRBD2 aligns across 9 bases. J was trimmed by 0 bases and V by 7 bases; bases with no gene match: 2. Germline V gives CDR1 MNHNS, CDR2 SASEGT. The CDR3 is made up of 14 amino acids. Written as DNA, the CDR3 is TGTGCCAGCATTCTAGCGGGGAGCACAGATACGCAGTATTTT. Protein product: CASILAGSTDTQYF.

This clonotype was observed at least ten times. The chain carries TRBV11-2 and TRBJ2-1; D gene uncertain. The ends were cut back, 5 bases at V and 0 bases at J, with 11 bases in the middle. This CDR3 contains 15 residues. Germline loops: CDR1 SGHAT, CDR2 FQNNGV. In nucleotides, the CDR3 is TGTGCCAGCAGCCACCGGACCAGCTCCTACAATGAGCAGTTCTTC. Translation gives CASSHRTSSYNEQFF.

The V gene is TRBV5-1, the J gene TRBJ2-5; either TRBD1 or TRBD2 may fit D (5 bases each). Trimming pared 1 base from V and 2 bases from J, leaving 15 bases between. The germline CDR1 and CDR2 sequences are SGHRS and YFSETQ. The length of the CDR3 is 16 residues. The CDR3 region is CASSLLGVAAQETQYF. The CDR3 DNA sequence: TGCGCCAGCAGCTTGCTGGGGGTGGCAGCGCAAGAGACCCAGTACTTC. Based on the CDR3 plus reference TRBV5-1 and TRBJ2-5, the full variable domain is KAGVTQTPRYLIKTRGQQVTLSCSPISGHRSVSWYQQTPGQGLQFLFEYFSETQRNKGNFPGRFSGRQFSNSRSEMNVSTLELGDSALYLCASSLLGVAAQETQYFGPGTRLLVL.

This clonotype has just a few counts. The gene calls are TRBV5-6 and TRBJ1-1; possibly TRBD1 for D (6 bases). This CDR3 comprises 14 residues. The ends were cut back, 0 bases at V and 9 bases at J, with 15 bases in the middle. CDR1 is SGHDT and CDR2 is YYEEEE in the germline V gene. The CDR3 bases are TGTGCCAGCAGCTTGGACCCTACCGGGGGCAAAGCTTTCTTT. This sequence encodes CASSLDPTGGKAFF.

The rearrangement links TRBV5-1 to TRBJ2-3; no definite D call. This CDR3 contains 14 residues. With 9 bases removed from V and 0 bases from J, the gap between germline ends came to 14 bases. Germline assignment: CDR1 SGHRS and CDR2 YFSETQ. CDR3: CATARATSTDTQYF. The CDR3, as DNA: TGCGCCACCGCACGGGCTACTAGCACAGATACGCAGTATTTT.

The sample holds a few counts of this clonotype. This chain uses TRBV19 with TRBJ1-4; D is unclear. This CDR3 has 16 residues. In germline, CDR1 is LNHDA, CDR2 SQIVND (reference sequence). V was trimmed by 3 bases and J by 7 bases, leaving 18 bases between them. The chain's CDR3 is CASSILAAQRFEKLFF. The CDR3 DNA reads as TGTGCCAGTAGTATCCTCGCCGCTCAGAGGTTTGAAAAACTGTTTTTT.

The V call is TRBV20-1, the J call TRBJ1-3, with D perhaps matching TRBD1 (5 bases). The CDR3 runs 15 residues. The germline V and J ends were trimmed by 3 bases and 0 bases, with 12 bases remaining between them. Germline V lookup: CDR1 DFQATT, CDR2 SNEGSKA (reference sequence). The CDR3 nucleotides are TGCAGTGCTAGTCACCAGGGCAGCTCTGGAAACACCATATATTTT. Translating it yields CSASHQGSSGNTIYF.

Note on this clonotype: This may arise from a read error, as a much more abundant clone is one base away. CDR3 nucleotides: TGCGCCAGCAGCGAGGGCGGTAGCTCCTACAATGAGCGGTTCTTC. It specifies CASSEGGSSYNERFF. The V call is TRBV5-1, the J call TRBJ2-1; tentative D call: TRBD2 (5 bases). Germline CDR1 is SGHRS and CDR2 is YFSETQ. The CDR3 has 15 residues. Drawing the rest from reference TRBV5-1 and TRBJ2-1, the complete variable domain is KAGVTQTPRYLIKTRGQQVTLSCSPISGHRSVSWYQQTPGQGLQFLFEYFSETQRNKGNFPGRFSGRQFSNSRSEMNVSTLELGDSALYLCASSEGGSSYNERFFGPGTRLTVL.